What follows are 24 T cell receptor beta chains derived from one specimen sequenced in a study of blood T cell repertoires in COVID-19. The method was immunoSEQ multiplex PCR; TCRdb's version includes in-frame clones alone and lacks a portion of them. The repertoire has more than 35,000 clones, roughly 87% of them found once; the top ten carry around 20%. Sequenced: peripheral blood. The source is a man aged 60 to 69 with acute or convalescent COVID-19.

The chain links TRBV19 to TRBJ2-1, with D possibly being TRBD1 (6 bases). V was shortened by 5 bases and J by 0 bases, with 14 bases between the two germline ends. Germline V gene data show CDR1 as LNHDA and CDR2 as SQIVND (reference sequence). The CDR3 loop spans 16 amino acids. This chain's CDR3 is CASSPRTASSYNEQFF. The DNA for the CDR3 is TGTGCCAGTAGTCCTCGGACAGCGAGCTCCTACAATGAGCAGTTCTTC.

This chain uses TRBV10-3 with TRBJ2-2, with D unclear. V was cut by 0 bases and J by 7 bases, with 12 bases left in between. The CDR3 runs to 15 residues. Germline CDR1 is ENHRY and CDR2 is SYGVKD. CDR3 coding DNA: TGTGCCATCAGTGAGTCTATGGAGTACGTCGGGGAGCTGTTTTTT. Translating gives CAISESMEYVGELFF.

The chain employs TRBV5-4 and TRBJ2-6; 13 positions agree with TRBD2. The ends lost 4 bases at V and 2 bases at J; junction bases unmatched: 6. In germline, CDR1 is SGHNT, CDR2 YYREEE (reference sequence). The CDR3 length is 18 residues. In nucleotides, the CDR3 is TGTGCCAGCAGCCACGGGACTAGCGGGATTGCTGGGGCCAACGTCCTGACTTTC. This encodes CASSHGTSGIAGANVLTF.

This chain links TRBV18 with TRBJ1-5, with no clear D. The CDR3 spans 14 residues. Deletions cut 5 bases from V and 0 bases from J, with 8 bases between. The germline gives CDR1 KGHSH, CDR2 LQKENI. DNA of the CDR3: TGTGCCAGCTCATCGTCGTATAGCAATCAGCCCCAGCATTTT. Its protein is CASSSSYSNQPQHF.

This clone was counted only a few times. The chain links TRBV19 to TRBJ1-5; TRBD1 might be the D (6 bases). Germline V gene data show CDR1 as LNHDA and CDR2 as SQIVND (reference sequence). This CDR3 contains 13 residues. V lost 6 bases and J 4 bases, leaving 10 bases between the germline ends. The chain's CDR3 is CASSRDKNQPQHF. CDR3 in DNA: TGTGCCAGTAGCCGGGACAAGAATCAGCCCCAGCATTTT.

This chain uses TRBV28 with TRBJ1-2; 10 positions agree with TRBD1. This CDR3 comprises 13 residues. The J segment lost 7 bases and the V segment lost 9 bases, leaving 8 bases of the junction unmatched. Germline V gene sequence: CDR1 MDHEN, CDR2 SYDVKM. CDR3 protein: CASQPGQGFGYTF. CDR3 nucleotide sequence: TGTGCCAGTCAACCGGGACAGGGGTTTGGCTACACCTTC.

This chain uses TRBV5-1 with TRBJ2-5, with D possibly being TRBD2 (5 bases). V dropped 4 bases and J dropped 5 bases, with 15 bases sitting between them. The CDR3 covers 14 residues. CDR1 SGHRS and CDR2 YFSETQ come from the germline V gene. The CDR3 DNA follows: TGCGCCAGCAGCCGGACTGGGCTTTGGGAGACCCAGTACTTC. Translating gives CASSRTGLWETQYF.

There are a few counts of this clone. The chain joins TRBV23-1 to TRBJ1-6; TRBD1 might be the D (5 bases). TRBV23-1 is an open reading frame whose function is uncertain. This CDR3 contains 15 residues. Trimming pared 6 bases from V and 8 bases from J, leaving 17 bases between. The CDR3: CASSPVGQWHSPLHF. CDR3 DNA: TGCGCCAGCAGCCCCGTAGGACAATGGCATTCACCCCTCCACTTT.

Comments on this clone: The junction differs from germline at one of its ends, possibly a read error. This sequence joins TRBV5-1 and TRBJ2-7; D possibly corresponds to TRBD2 (6 bases). The CDR3 loop spans 15 amino acids. Germline V gene sequence: CDR1 SGHRS, CDR2 YFSETQ. The CDR3 is CASSLRRGSTYGQYF. In nucleotides, the CDR3 is TGCGCCAGCAGCTTACGGAGGGGTAGCACCTACGGGCAGTACTTC.

This rearrangement joins TRBV29-1 to TRBJ2-3; weak D call: TRBD2 (5 bases). Germline lookup yields CDR1 SQVTM and CDR2 ANQGSEA. This CDR3 contains 16 residues. Trimming took off 2 bases at V and 2 bases at J, with 17 bases between the two ends. For the CDR3, the DNA is TGCAGCGTTGAATACTCCGGTGGAGGTTTCACAGATACGCAGTATTTT. The encoded protein is CSVEYSGGGFTDTQYF.

The chain couples TRBV5-1 to TRBJ2-3; D gene ambiguous. This CDR3 region has 15 residues. V lost 3 bases to trimming and J lost 0 bases, with 11 bases between them. CDR1 and CDR2 from the germline V gene are SGHRS and YFSETQ. The CDR3 DNA reads as TGCGCCAGCAGCTACCAGTCCCATAGCACAGATACGCAGTATTTT. It specifies CASSYQSHSTDTQYF.

The V call is TRBV20-1, the J call TRBJ1-2; D unclear. Looked up from germline, CDR1 is DFQATT and CDR2 is SNEGSKA (reference sequence). V lost 4 bases and J lost 5, with 8 bases in between. This CDR3 is built from 11 residues. The CDR3 DNA follows: TGCAGTGCTAAGCTTCAATATGGCTACACCTTC. Its protein product is CSAKLQYGYTF.

J is TRBJ1-2 and V is TRBV6-6; 9 bases line up with TRBD1. The CDR3 contains 14 residues. CDR1 and CDR2 (germline): MNHNY, SVGAGI (reference sequence). Losses at the gene ends were 0 bases for V and 4 bases for J; bases not matched to a gene: 0. This chain's CDR3 is CASSYSTGGYGYTF. The CDR3 DNA reads as TGTGCCAGCAGTTACTCGACAGGGGGCTATGGCTACACCTTC.

The chain links TRBV29-1 to TRBJ2-1; tentatively, D is TRBD1 (6 bases). The V end was cut by 7 bases, the J end by 6 bases, with 10 bases between. CDR1 and CDR2 from the germline V gene are SQVTM and ANQGSEA. CDR3 length: 11 residues. This CDR3 reads CSAGAPNEQFF. As DNA, the CDR3 is TGCAGCGCAGGGGCCCCCAATGAGCAGTTCTTC.

The CDR3 DNA sequence: TGTGCCAGCAGCCAGGGAGGACTAGCGGGCGAGGATGAGCAGTTCTTC. This translates into CASSQGGLAGEDEQFF. The rearrangement uses TRBV3-1 (or the pseudogene TRBV3-2) and TRBJ2-1, with 11 bases matching TRBD2. Germline CDR1 reads LGHDT; CDR2 reads YNNKEL (reference sequence). Germline trimming cut 3 bases from V and 8 bases from J; bases unmatched to any gene: 9. This CDR3 is built from 16 residues.

The genes are TRBV10-1 and TRBJ2-3; 12 bases agree with TRBD2. Germline-derived CDR1 and CDR2 are WNHNN and SYGVQD (reference sequence). With V trimmed by 6 bases and J by 0 bases, 4 bases remained unmatched. The CDR3 spans 16 residues. The CDR3 loop reads CASSTGLAGSTDTQYF. CDR3 sequence (DNA): TGCGCCAGCAGCACAGGACTAGCGGGAAGCACAGATACGCAGTATTTT.

The rearrangement uses TRBV28 and TRBJ1-1, with TRBD1 matching 8 bases. This CDR3 has 16 residues. With 4 bases clipped from V and 1 base from J, the junction kept 8 bases outside the gene matches. The V gene's germline CDR1 is MDHEN and CDR2 SYDVKM. CDR3: CASSSIRGQTNTEAFF. CDR3 nucleotides: TGTGCCAGCAGTTCCATCAGGGGGCAAACGAACACTGAAGCTTTCTTT.

The chain carries TRBV5-5 and TRBJ1-1; D might be TRBD1 (5 bases). Trimming took off 6 bases at V and 3 bases at J, with 27 bases between the two ends. CDR3 length equals 18 residues. CDR1 SGHKS and CDR2 YYEKEE come from the germline V gene (reference sequence). The CDR3 spells CASTPRWDYPSSDTEAFF. The CDR3 DNA sequence: TGTGCCAGCACCCCGCGATGGGACTACCCGTCCTCGGACACTGAAGCTTTCTTT. Combining the CDR3 with reference TRBV5-5 and TRBJ1-1 gives the whole variable domain DAGVTQSPTHLIKTRGQQVTLRCSPISGHKSVSWYQQVLGQGPQFIFQYYEKEERGRGNFPDRFSARQFPNYSSELNVNALLLGDSALYLCASTPRWDYPSSDTEAFFGQGTRLTVV.

The chain carries TRBV24-1 and TRBJ1-4, with D possibly TRBD1 on 5 matching bases. The CDR3 runs 11 residues. The germline V gene has CDR1 KGHDR and CDR2 SFDVKD. The V end was cut by 4 bases, the J end by 17 bases, with 13 bases between. The CDR3 DNA follows: TGTGCCACCAGTGACCGTGGACACTTCTTTTTT. This translates into CATSDRGHFFF.

The chain combines TRBV15 with TRBJ2-7; TRBD1 matches 7 bases. The CDR3 length is 16 residues. Trimming at V came to 4 bases and at J to 2 bases, leaving 11 bases not matched to a gene. CDR1 is LNHNV, CDR2 YYDKDF, per germline (reference sequence). The CDR3 reads CATSKGAQTLAYEQYV. The CDR3 DNA sequence: TGTGCCACCAGCAAGGGGGCTCAAACCCTCGCCTACGAGCAGTACGTC.

The chain uses TRBV6-2 or TRBV6-3 and TRBJ2-1, with 10 positions matching TRBD2. The CDR3 is 16 residues long. In germline, CDR1 is MNHEY, CDR2 SVGEGT. The trim removed 5 bases at V and 6 bases at J, leaving 10 bases unmatched. The CDR3 nucleotides are TGTGCCAGCAGTGGCCTTCTAGCGGGAGTCGGCAATGAGCAGTTCTTC. Translation gives CASSGLLAGVGNEQFF.

V and J are TRBV5-6 and TRBJ1-5, with D uncertain. Trimming cost V 0 bases and J 5 bases, with 6 bases left between them. CDR3 length: 13 amino acids. Germline V gene lookup returns CDR1 SGHDT and CDR2 YYEEEE. CDR3 protein: CASSLAGDQPQHF. For the CDR3, the DNA is TGTGCCAGCAGCTTGGCCGGGGATCAGCCCCAGCATTTT. Full variable domain (remainder filled in from reference TRBV5-6 and TRBJ1-5): DAGVTQSPTHLIKTRGQQVTLRCSPKSGHDTVSWYQQALGQGPQFIFQYYEEEERQRGNFPDRFSGHQFPNYSSELNVNALLLGDSALYLCASSLAGDQPQHFGDGTRLSIL.

The rearrangement links TRBV28 to TRBJ2-5, with 7 bases fitting TRBD2. Germline V gene data show CDR1 as MDHEN and CDR2 as SYDVKM. With V trimmed by 11 bases and J by 5 bases, 17 bases remained unmatched. CDR3 length: 15 residues. The CDR3: CASAGVSRGQETQYF. CDR3 bases: TGTGCCTCGGCGGGGGTTAGTAGGGGCCAGGAGACCCAGTACTTC.

This clone was observed a handful of times. The chain links TRBV7-9 to TRBJ1-4, with 8 positions matching TRBD1. The germline V gene encodes CDR1 SEHNR and CDR2 FQNEAQ (reference sequence). Trimming cost V 1 base and J 0 bases; bases outside gene matches: 4. The CDR3 spans 17 residues. CDR3 in DNA: TGTGCCAGCAGCTTAGGACAGGGGAGGGCAACTAATGAAAAACTGTTTTTT. Its translation is CASSLGQGRATNEKLFF.